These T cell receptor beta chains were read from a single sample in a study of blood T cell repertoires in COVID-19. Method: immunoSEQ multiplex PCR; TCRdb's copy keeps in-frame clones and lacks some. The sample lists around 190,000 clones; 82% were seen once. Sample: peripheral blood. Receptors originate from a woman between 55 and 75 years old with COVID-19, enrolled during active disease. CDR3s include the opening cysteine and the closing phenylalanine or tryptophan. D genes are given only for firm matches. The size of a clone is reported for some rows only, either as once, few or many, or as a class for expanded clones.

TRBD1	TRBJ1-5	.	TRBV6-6	TGTGCCAGCAGTTACTCGACAGGGGAAGGGCAGCCCCAGCATTTT	CASSYSTGEGQPQHF
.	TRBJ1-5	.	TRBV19	TGTGCCAGTAGCGATCAGACAACAGGGTACAATCAGCCCCAGCATTTT	CASSDQTTGYNQPQHF
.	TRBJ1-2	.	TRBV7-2	TGTGCCAGCAGCCCGTTGGGGAGGGGGGATGGCTACACCTTC	CASSPLGRGDGYTF
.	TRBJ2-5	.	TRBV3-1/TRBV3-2	TGTGCCAGCAGCCAAGTAGCGGTCCAAGAGACCCAGTACTTC	CASSQVAVQETQYF
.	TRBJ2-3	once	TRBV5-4	TGTGCCAGCAGCTCGGTGGTAGCAGGCACAGATACGCAGTATTTT	CASSSVVAGTDTQYF
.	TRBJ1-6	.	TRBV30	TGTGCCTGGAGGCCAGGGTACAATTCACCCCTCCACTTT	CAWRPGYNSPLHF
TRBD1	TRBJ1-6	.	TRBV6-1	TGTGCCAGCAGTGACGACAGGGGCGGATCACCCCTCCACTTT	CASSDDRGGSPLHF
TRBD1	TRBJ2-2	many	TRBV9	TGTGCCAGCAGCCCCCGACAGGGTTTTACCGGGGAGCTGTTTTTT	CASSPRQGFTGELFF
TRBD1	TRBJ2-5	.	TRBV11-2	TGTGCCAGCAGCCCCGGGACAGGGGGACAAGAGACCCAGTACTTC	CASSPGTGGQETQYF
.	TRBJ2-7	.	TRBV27	TGTGCCAGCAGCCCCAGTAAGGGGCTAGGGGCGCATTCCTACGAGCAGTACTTC	CASSPSKGLGAHSYEQYF
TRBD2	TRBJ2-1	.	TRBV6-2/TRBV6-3	TGTGCCAGCAGTTACCGGACTAGCGGGAGGATCTCCTACAATGAGCAGTTCTTC	CASSYRTSGRISYNEQFF
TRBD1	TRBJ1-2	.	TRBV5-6	TGTGCCAGCAGCTTGTTGTCGGACAGGGGCGGCTACACCTTC	CASSLLSDRGGYTF
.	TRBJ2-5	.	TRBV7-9	TGTGCCAGCAGCCTCCCCCTAGGGGACCAAGAGACCCAGTACTTC	CASSLPLGDQETQYF
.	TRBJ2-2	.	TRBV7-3	TGTGCCAGCAGCTTAAAGGGAGTTGCAGGGGAGCTGTTTTTT	CASSLKGVAGELFF
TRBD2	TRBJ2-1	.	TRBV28	TGTGCCAGCAGACCAAGCGGGGGGGCCTACAATGAGCAGTTCTTC	CASRPSGGAYNEQFF
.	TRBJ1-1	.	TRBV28	TGTGCCGCAAGTGCGGGGCTATCGAGGGCTTTCTTT	CAASAGLSRAFF
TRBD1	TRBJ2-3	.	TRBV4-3	TGCGCCAGCAGCCAGGAGTTTCGGGACAGTTACACAGATACGCAGTATTTT	CASSQEFRDSYTDTQYF
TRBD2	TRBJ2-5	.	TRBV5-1	TGCGCCAGCAGCTTGGGGACTAGCTACGAGACCCAGTACTTC	CASSLGTSYETQYF
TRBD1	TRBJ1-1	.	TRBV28	TGTGCCAGCACCTACGAGGGGGCGCGGACTGAAGCTTTCTTT	CASTYEGARTEAFF
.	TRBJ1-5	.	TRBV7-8	TGTGCCAGCAGTGGATTGACAGGCCGCAATCAGCCCCAGCATTTT	CASSGLTGRNQPQHF
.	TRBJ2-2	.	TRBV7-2	TGTGCCAGCAGCCCCCGATCAAGCCCGAGGACCGGGGAGCTGTTTTTT	CASSPRSSPRTGELFF
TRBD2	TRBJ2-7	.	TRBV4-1	TGCGCCAGCAGCCAAGATTCCCTAGCGGGAGTTTCCTACGAGCAGTACTTC	CASSQDSLAGVSYEQYF
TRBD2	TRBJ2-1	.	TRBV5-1	TGCGCCAGCAGCTTGGGTAGTAGCGGGAGAACTCTCTACAATGAGCAGTTCTTC	CASSLGSSGRTLYNEQFF
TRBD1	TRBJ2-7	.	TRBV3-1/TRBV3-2	TGTGCCAGCAGCCCTCTCCCGGGACAGCTCCGGGCCTCCTACGAGCAGTACTTC	CASSPLPGQLRASYEQYF
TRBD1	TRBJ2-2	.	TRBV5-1	TGCGCCAGCAGCTTATTAACAGGGGGCTCTAACACCGGGGAGCTGTTTTTT	CASSLLTGGSNTGELFF
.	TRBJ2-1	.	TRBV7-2	TGTGCCAGCAGCCAGGGACACGCTAACAATGAGCAGTTCTTC	CASSQGHANNEQFF
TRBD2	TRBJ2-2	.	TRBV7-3	TGTGCCAGCAGCAAAGGACTAGCGGGAGGTACCGGGGAGCTGTTTTTT	CASSKGLAGGTGELFF
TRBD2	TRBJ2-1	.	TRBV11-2	TGTGCCAGCAGCTCTTCTCTAGCGGGAGGTTACAATGAGCAGTTCTTC	CASSSSLAGGYNEQFF
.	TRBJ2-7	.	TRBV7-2	TGTGCCAGCAGCTTAGGTTGGACAACCCTCGAGCAGTACTTC	CASSLGWTTLEQYF
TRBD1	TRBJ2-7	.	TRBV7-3	TGTGCCAGCAGCTTGGGGACAGGGGTAAACGAGCAGTACTTC	CASSLGTGVNEQYF
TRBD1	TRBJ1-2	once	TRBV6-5	TGTGCCAGCACCCCGGGACAGTTTTTCTATGGCTACACCTTC	CASTPGQFFYGYTF
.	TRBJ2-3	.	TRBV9	TGTGCCAGCAGCCCCTCCTCGGGGGGCGATGGTACGCAGTATTTT	CASSPSSGGDGTQYF
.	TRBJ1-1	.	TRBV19	TGTGCCAGTAGTATGGGGGGGTTGGGGACTGAAGCTTTCTTT	CASSMGGLGTEAFF
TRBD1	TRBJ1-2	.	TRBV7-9	TGTGCCAGCAGCTTGGGACAGGCTGAGGGCTACACCTTC	CASSLGQAEGYTF
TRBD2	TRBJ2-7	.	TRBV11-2	TGTGCCAGCGGATTTGGCGGGAGCTCCTACGAGCAGTACTTC	CASGFGGSSYEQYF
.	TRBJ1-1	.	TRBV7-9	TGTGCCAGTAGCCGGGACTTGGGCACTGAAGCTTTCTTT	CASSRDLGTEAFF
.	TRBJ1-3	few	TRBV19	TGTGCCAGTAGTGGCACAAACAGGGTCGCGGGAAACACCATATATTTT	CASSGTNRVAGNTIYF
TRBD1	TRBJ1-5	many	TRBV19	TGTGCCAGTAGTGGAGGGACAGCTAGCAATCAGCCCCAGCATTTT	CASSGGTASNQPQHF
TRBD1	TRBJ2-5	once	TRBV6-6	TGTGCCAGCAGTTCCGGGGGACAGGGGTGGGAGACCCAGTACTTC	CASSSGGQGWETQYF
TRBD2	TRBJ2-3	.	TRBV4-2	TGTGCCAGCAGCCAAGAGGAGCGGGGACGGACAGATACGCAGTATTTT	CASSQEERGRTDTQYF
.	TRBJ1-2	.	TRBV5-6	TGTGCCAGCAGCTTGTTAACCGCGGGCGGGAATTTCTATGGCTACACCTTC	CASSLLTAGGNFYGYTF
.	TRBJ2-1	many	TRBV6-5	TGTGCCAGCAGGACTAGTCCCTCCTACAATGAGCAGTTCTTC	CASRTSPSYNEQFF
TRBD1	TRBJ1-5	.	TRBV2	TGTGCCAGCAGTGGCGGCAGGGGGCAGCCCCAGCATTTT	CASSGGRGQPQHF
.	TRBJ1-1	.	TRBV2	TGTGCCAGCAATCCCTCCCAGGTGGCAGACACTGAAGCTTTCTTT	CASNPSQVADTEAFF
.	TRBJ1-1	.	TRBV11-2	TGTGCCAGCAGCTTAGATCAGAGGTCCGCCGGGGCTTTCTTT	CASSLDQRSAGAFF
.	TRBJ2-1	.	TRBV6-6	TGTGCCAGCAGTTACGAGGGGGTCCCGCCCTACAATGAGCAGTTCTTC	CASSYEGVPPYNEQFF
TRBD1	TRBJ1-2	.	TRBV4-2	TGTGCCAGCAGCCAAGAAACAGGGGGCAACTATGGCTACACCTTC	CASSQETGGNYGYTF
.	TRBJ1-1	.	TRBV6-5	TGTGCCAGCAAGCGGGGGAACACTGAAGCTTTCTTT	CASKRGNTEAFF
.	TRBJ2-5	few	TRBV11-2	TGTGCCAGCAGCCCCAGGTTTCGGGAGACCCAGTACTTC	CASSPRFRETQYF
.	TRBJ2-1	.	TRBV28	TGTGCCAGCAGTTTTCTGCCCGGGGGATACAATGAGCAGTTCTTC	CASSFLPGGYNEQFF
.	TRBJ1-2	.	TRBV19	TGTGCCAGTATCTCTATACAGGGAGCGTATGGCTACACCTTC	CASISIQGAYGYTF
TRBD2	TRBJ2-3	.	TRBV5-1	TGCGCCAGCAGCGGCGGGGGTAGCACAGATACGCAGTATTTT	CASSGGGSTDTQYF
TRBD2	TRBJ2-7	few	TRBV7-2	TGTGCCAGCAGCTTACAAACTAGCGGGAGTCAAAAATACTTC	CASSLQTSGSQKYF
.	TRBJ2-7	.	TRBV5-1	TGCGCCAGCCGAGGATTGAGCGGGTGGGAGTACTTC	CASRGLSGWEYF
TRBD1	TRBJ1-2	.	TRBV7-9	TGTGCCAGCAGCTTAGGGAGAAGGACACAGGGGGTTTATGGCTACACCTTC	CASSLGRRTQGVYGYTF
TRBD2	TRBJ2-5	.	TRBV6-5	TGTGCCAGCAGTCCCCCGACGGGGGGGCAAGAGACCCAGTACTTC	CASSPPTGGQETQYF
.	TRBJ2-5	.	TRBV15	TGTGCCACCAGCAGGGGAAGGGGCCAAGAGACCCAGTACTTC	CATSRGRGQETQYF
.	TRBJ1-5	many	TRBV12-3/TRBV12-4	TGTGCCAGCAGTCGAAGGTCGGGTCAGCCCCAGCATTTT	CASSRRSGQPQHF
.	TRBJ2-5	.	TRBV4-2	TGTGCCAGCAGCCAAGGAGGAGCGGAAGAGACCCAGTACTTC	CASSQGGAEETQYF
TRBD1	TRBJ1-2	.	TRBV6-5	TGTGCCAGCAGAGATAACAGGGGGGGTTTTTATGGCTACACCTTC	CASRDNRGGFYGYTF